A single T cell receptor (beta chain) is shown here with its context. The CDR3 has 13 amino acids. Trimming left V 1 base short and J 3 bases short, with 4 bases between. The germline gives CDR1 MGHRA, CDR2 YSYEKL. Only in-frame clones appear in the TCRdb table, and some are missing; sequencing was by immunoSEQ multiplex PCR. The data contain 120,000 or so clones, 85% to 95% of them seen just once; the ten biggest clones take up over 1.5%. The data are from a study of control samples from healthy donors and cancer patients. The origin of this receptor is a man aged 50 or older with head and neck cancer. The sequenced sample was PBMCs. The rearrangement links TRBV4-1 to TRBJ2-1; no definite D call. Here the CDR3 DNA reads TGCGCCAGCAGCCAAGGGATCTACAATGAGCAGTTCTTC. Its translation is CASSQGIYNEQFF.